Below, 28 T cell receptor beta chains from the same sample are listed, as sequenced in a study of type 1 and type 2 diabetes patients. Genomic DNA was the PCR template. The TCR beta CDR3 region was amplified using 30 forward and 13 reverse primers. In TCRdb, the multiplex PCR reads were re-called with MiXCR into one record per CDR3 protein. The sample has around 300,000 distinct CDR3 sequences, 40% to 50% seen once. Sequencing input: peripheral blood mononuclear cells (PBMCs). The receptors were gathered from a man younger than 35 with type 2 diabetes.

There are many counts of this clonotype. The chain couples TRBV15 to TRBJ1-1, with a weak D call TRBD1 (6 bases). Trimming stripped 5 bases from V and 0 bases from J, with 16 bases between. The CDR3 contains 16 residues. Germline V gives CDR1 LNHNV, CDR2 YYDKDF (reference sequence). CDR3 DNA sequence: TGTGCCACCAGCGGGAGGGGGGTTCCTATGAACACTGAAGCTTTCTTT. Translated: CATSGRGVPMNTEAFF.

The chain has TRBV12-3 or TRBV12-4 and TRBJ1-1, with D tentatively TRBD1 (5 bases). V was shortened by 1 base and J by 0 bases, with 12 bases between the two germline ends. The CDR3 length is 16 residues. The CDR3 protein is CASSLDGALVNTEAFF. The CDR3 bases are TGTGCCAGCAGTTTAGACGGGGCTTTAGTGAACACTGAAGCTTTCTTT.

The chain couples TRBV19 to TRBJ2-2; D uncertain. The CDR3 consists of 13 residues. V was shortened by 0 bases and J by 7 bases, with 6 bases between the two germline ends. Germline values: CDR1 LNHDA, CDR2 SQIVND (reference sequence). CDR3 in DNA: TGTGCCAGTAGTATAGAAGTAATCGGGGAGCTGTTTTTT. Protein sequence: CASSIEVIGELFF.

The rearrangement links TRBV19 to TRBJ2-3; 12 nucleotides match TRBD1. The junction had 11 bases not matched to a gene; V was cut back by 5 bases and J by 5 bases. Germline CDR1 LNHDA, CDR2 SQIVND (reference sequence). This CDR3 has 17 residues. This CDR3 reads CASSDIPGQGAQDTQYF. DNA for the CDR3: TGTGCCAGTAGTGATATACCGGGACAGGGGGCACAAGATACGCAGTATTTT.

The genes are TRBV7-2 and TRBJ2-3; no clear D gene. Trimming shortened V by 1 base and J by 4 bases, and 12 bases separated the two germline ends. This CDR3 is built from 15 residues. CDR1 SGHTA and CDR2 FQGNSA come from the germline V gene. The CDR3 sequence is CASSLVAGSADTQYF. In nucleotides, the CDR3 is TGTGCCAGCAGCTTAGTAGCAGGATCCGCAGATACGCAGTATTTT.

CDR3 coding DNA: TGTGCCAGCAGCTTTGGGGAATCTTCTGGAAACACCATATATTTT. Amino acids: CASSFGESSGNTIYF. The chain joins TRBV7-2 to TRBJ1-3; D not resolved. The CDR3 consists of 15 residues. V gave up 3 bases and J gave up 1 base, with 10 bases separating them. CDR1 is SGHTA and CDR2 is FQGNSA in the germline V gene.

The chain uses TRBV25-1 and TRBJ2-5, with D unclear. This CDR3 contains 13 residues. V lost 5 bases and J lost 1, with 8 bases in between. Germline lookup yields CDR1 MGHDK and CDR2 SYGVNS. The chain's CDR3 is CASSMSVQETQYF. CDR3 coding DNA: TGTGCCAGCAGTATGTCGGTCCAAGAGACCCAGTACTTC.

This clonotype came up once. The chain combines TRBV30 with TRBJ2-1; 7 bases line up with TRBD2. Losses at the gene ends were 4 bases for V and 9 bases for J; bases not matched to a gene: 18. The CDR3 loop spans 16 amino acids. The germline CDR1 and CDR2 sequences are GTSNPN and SVGIG (reference sequence). The chain's CDR3 is CAWTTRLGRAIREQFF. The CDR3 nucleotides read TGTGCCTGGACCACTCGTCTGGGGAGGGCCATTCGTGAGCAGTTCTTC. Full variable domain (outside the CDR3, taken from reference TRBV30 and TRBJ2-1): SQTIHQWPATLVQPVGSPLSLECTVEGTSNPNLYWYRQAAGRGLQLLFYSVGIGQISSEVPQNLSASRPQDRQFILSSKKLLLSDSGFYLCAWTTRLGRAIREQFFGPGTRLTVL.

The chain couples TRBV20-1 to TRBJ2-7; 8 nucleotides match TRBD1. The CDR3 totals 13 residues. The trim removed 6 bases at V and 2 bases at J, leaving 6 bases unmatched. Germline V gene sequence: CDR1 DFQATT, CDR2 SNEGSKA (reference sequence). The CDR3 nucleotides read TGCAGTGCACAGGGACAGGAGACCTACGAGCAGTACTTC. The encoded protein is CSAQGQETYEQYF.

This chain uses TRBV10-1 with TRBJ2-2; TRBD2 agrees at 13 bases. The CDR3 totals 18 residues. Trimming at V came to 2 bases and at J to 6 bases, leaving 9 bases not matched to a gene. Germline-derived CDR1 and CDR2 are WNHNN and SYGVQD (reference sequence). CDR3 nucleotides: TGCGCCAGCAGTGAGCGTCCGACTAGCGGGAGGATCTCCGGGGAGCTGTTTTTT. Translated, it gives CASSERPTSGRISGELFF.

The chain joins TRBV14 to TRBJ2-5; TRBD2 agrees at 9 bases. Trimming cost V 6 bases and J 5 bases; bases outside gene matches: 13. This CDR3 contains 16 residues. The germline gives CDR1 SGHDN, CDR2 FVKESK. The CDR3 nucleotides are TGTGCCAGCAGTCCACTCCTAGCGGGATTCGCGGAGACCCAGTACTTC. Translation: CASSPLLAGFAETQYF.

The gene calls are TRBV6-5 and TRBJ1-2; tentatively, D is TRBD1 (5 bases). V lost 0 bases and J lost 4, with 15 bases in between. Germline CDR1 is MNHEY and CDR2 is SVGAGI. This CDR3 has 16 amino acids. Here the CDR3 reads CASSYSKSGTVYGYTF. The DNA of the CDR3 is TGTGCCAGCAGTTACTCGAAATCGGGGACGGTCTATGGCTACACCTTC.

The chain recombines TRBV6-5 with TRBJ2-1, with D perhaps TRBD1 (6 bases). This CDR3 has 12 residues. Trimming left V 4 bases short and J 15 bases short, with 16 bases between. Per the germline V gene, CDR1 is MNHEY and CDR2 is SVGAGI. This chain's CDR3 is CASSWARDTGFF. CDR3 DNA: TGTGCCAGCAGTTGGGCCCGGGACACAGGGTTCTTC.

This sequence joins TRBV12-3 or TRBV12-4 and TRBJ2-2, with unresolved D. V was shortened by 11 bases and J by 5 bases, with 9 bases between the two germline ends. The CDR3 runs to 11 residues. The CDR3 bases are TGTGCCGGCGAGAAGACCGGGGAGCTGTTTTTT. It encodes CAGEKTGELFF.

The genes are TRBV19 and TRBJ1-2, with D perhaps matching TRBD1 (6 bases). The V gene's germline CDR1 is LNHDA and CDR2 SQIVND (reference sequence). Between the trimmed V and J ends, which lost 3 bases and 7 bases, there was a span of 18 bases. The CDR3 spans 15 residues. CDR3 sequence reads: CASSISVQGTSGYTF. The CDR3 DNA reads as TGTGCCAGTAGTATCTCCGTACAGGGTACGAGTGGCTACACCTTC.

V and J are TRBV19 and TRBJ2-1; D is perhaps TRBD2 (5 bases). CDR3 length equals 12 residues. Per the germline V gene, CDR1 is LNHDA and CDR2 is SQIVND (reference sequence). The germline V and J ends were trimmed by 2 bases and 12 bases, with 11 bases remaining between them. In DNA form, the CDR3 reads TGTGCCAGTAGTATACTGGCTGGGAGGCAGTTCTTC. Translating it yields CASSILAGRQFF.

In its sample, this clonotype was seen a few times. The CDR3 loop reads CASSHRAGGSNYGYTF. CDR3 nucleotides: TGTGCCAGCAGCCACCGCGCGGGAGGATCTAACTATGGCTACACCTTC. The chain links TRBV7-8 to TRBJ1-2; no clear D. The germline gives CDR1 SGHVS, CDR2 FQNEAQ. The germline V and J ends were trimmed by 5 bases and 0 bases, with 16 bases remaining between them. The CDR3 contains 16 residues.

The rearrangement joins TRBV9 to TRBJ2-2; 9 bases line up with TRBD2. The germline V gene has CDR1 SGDLS and CDR2 YYNGEE. The CDR3 totals 15 residues. The V segment lost 3 bases and the J segment 6 bases; nucleotides outside the gene matches: 6. The DNA for the CDR3 is TGTGCCAGCAGCGACCAAGCGGGAGGATCCGGGGAGCTGTTTTTT. It encodes CASSDQAGGSGELFF.

This clonotype was recorded only once. The junction departs from germline at one end; a sequencing error may be responsible. The J gene is TRBJ1-5, the V gene TRBV27; D may be TRBD1 (6 bases). The CDR3 is 14 residues long. The germline V gene has CDR1 MNHEY and CDR2 SMNVEV (reference sequence). The CDR3 DNA is TGTGCCACCTCAGGGACATTAGGCAATCGGCCCCAGCATTTT. Amino acid sequence: CATSGTLGNRPQHF.

This sequence joins TRBV25-1 and TRBJ1-1; the match to TRBD1 covers 7 bases. The CDR3 has 16 residues. V shed 7 bases, J shed 1 base, and the junction held 12 bases outside the gene matches. CDR1 MGHDK and CDR2 SYGVNS come from the germline V gene. The chain's CDR3 is CASTAGYRGENTEAFF. In DNA form, the CDR3 reads TGTGCCAGCACTGCGGGGTACAGGGGAGAGAACACTGAAGCTTTCTTT.

This clonotype was counted at least ten times. For the CDR3, the DNA is TGTGCCACCAGCTCGCTTCCTAGCGGTACCTGGTACGAGCAGTACTTC. Translated: CATSSLPSGTWYEQYF. The rearrangement links TRBV15 to TRBJ2-7, with TRBD2 identical over 7 bases. CDR1 and CDR2 (germline): LNHNV, YYDKDF (reference sequence). This CDR3 comprises 16 residues. The ends lost 5 bases at V and 4 bases at J; junction bases unmatched: 14. Using reference TRBV15 and TRBJ2-7 for the parts outside the CDR3, the full variable domain is DAMVIQNPRYQVTQFGKPVTLSCSQTLNHNVMYWYQQKSSQAPKLLFHYYDKDFNNEADTPDNFQSRRPNTSFCFLDIRSPGLGDTAMYLCATSSLPSGTWYEQYFGPGTRLTVT.

The chain is built from TRBV30 and TRBJ1-6; D is possibly TRBD1 (5 bases). Trimming removed 0 bases at V and 8 bases at J, with 17 bases between. The germline V gene encodes CDR1 GTSNPN and CDR2 SVGIG (reference sequence). This CDR3 comprises 16 residues. For the CDR3, the DNA is TGTGCCTGGAGTGTAGCTGGTGCAGGGCCCGATTCACCCCTCCACTTT. It codes for CAWSVAGAGPDSPLHF.

The chain joins TRBV20-1 to TRBJ2-3; no firm D call. The CDR3 contains 13 residues. V dropped 6 bases and J dropped 0 bases, with 10 bases sitting between them. Per germline, CDR1 DFQATT and CDR2 SNEGSKA (reference sequence). The chain's CDR3 is CSARPVSTDTQYF. CDR3 nucleotides: TGCAGTGCCCGACCTGTTAGCACAGATACGCAGTATTTT.

V usage is TRBV2 and J usage is TRBJ2-7, with 9 positions matching TRBD2. V lost 6 bases, J lost 2 bases, and 8 bases stayed unmatched. Germline assignment: CDR1 SNHLY and CDR2 FYNNEI. The CDR3 is 15 residues long. The CDR3 spells CASSPGAGGTYEQYF. CDR3 DNA: TGTGCCAGCAGCCCCGGGGCGGGAGGGACCTACGAGCAGTACTTC.

This clonotype showed up just a few times. The chain recombines TRBV24-1 with TRBJ2-1; D may be TRBD1 or TRBD2 (6 bases each). The CDR3 runs to 19 residues. Trimming took off 4 bases at V and 2 bases at J, with 23 bases between the two ends. The germline CDR1 and CDR2 sequences are KGHDR and SFDVKD. The CDR3 here is CATSDPGDTSLEAYNEQFF. DNA of the CDR3: TGTGCCACCAGTGACCCAGGGGATACTAGCTTGGAGGCCTACAATGAGCAGTTCTTC.

This clonotype came up many times. The chain recombines TRBV7-8 with TRBJ2-7; a weak D match, TRBD1 (6 bases). The germline gives CDR1 SGHVS, CDR2 FQNEAQ. This CDR3 is 14 amino acids long. V dropped 0 bases and J dropped 5 bases, with 11 bases sitting between them. The CDR3 DNA reads TGTGCCAGCAGCTTAGCCAGGCCAGGGGACGAGCAGTACTTC. Its protein is CASSLARPGDEQYF.

As to this clonotype: It may be a read error: a sequence one base away is much more abundant. The conserved final phenylalanine or tryptophan is absent from the CDR3, which likely points to a read error. The chain employs TRBV2 and TRBJ1-1, with unresolved D. Trimming removed 1 base at V and 1 base at J, with 4 bases between. The CDR3 sequence is 13 residues long. Germline assignment: CDR1 SNHLY and CDR2 FYNNEI. The DNA of the CDR3 is TGTGCCAGCAGTGAAGTGGAGAACACTGAAGCTTTCCTT. This codes for CASSEVENTEAFL.

The chain joins TRBV28 to TRBJ2-2, with a tentative D call TRBD1 (5 bases). The CDR3 contains 15 residues. V was pared by 2 bases and J by 1 base, with 8 bases between. Germline CDR1 MDHEN, CDR2 SYDVKM. The CDR3 is CASSLNGQNTGELFF. As DNA, the CDR3 is TGTGCCAGCAGTTTAAACGGACAGAACACCGGGGAGCTGTTTTTT.